Below are 17 T cell receptor beta chains sequenced from a single sample in a study of OX40 agonist ivuxolimab in advanced cancers. The repertoire was sequenced with immunoSEQ multiplex PCR; TCRdb's copy has only in-frame clones and lacks some. The sample includes tens of thousands of clones, 85% to 90% of them seen just once. This material consisted of CD4+ or CD8+ T cells sorted from blood, taken in a trial of the OX40 agonist ivuxolimab. Every receptor here comes from an adult with an advanced solid tumor such as melanoma, head and neck, liver or kidney cancer.

The gene calls are TRBV5-1 and TRBJ2-5; 9 nucleotides align to TRBD1. The CDR3 has 15 residues. The V gene's germline CDR1 is SGHRS and CDR2 YFSETQ. Losses at the gene ends were 4 bases for V and 5 bases for J; bases not matched to a gene: 9. This CDR3 reads CASSMGQGEQETQYF. CDR3 nucleotides: TGCGCCAGCAGCATGGGACAGGGAGAGCAGGAGACCCAGTACTTC.

The gene calls are TRBV29-1 and TRBJ1-4; unclear D gene. The CDR3 spans 11 residues. V shed 8 bases and J shed 8 bases, with 12 bases lying between them. From germline, CDR1 is SQVTM and CDR2 ANQGSEA. The chain's CDR3 is CSTLMEEKLFF. The CDR3 DNA sequence: TGCAGCACTTTGATGGAGGAAAAACTGTTTTTT.

V and J are TRBV29-1 and TRBJ2-1; 8 bases are shared with TRBD2. The J segment lost 3 bases and the V segment lost 1 base, leaving 11 bases of the junction unmatched. The germline V gene has CDR1 SQVTM and CDR2 ANQGSEA. The CDR3 has 17 amino acids. For the CDR3, the DNA is TGCAGCGTTGAAGGGTATCTAGCGGGCTCCCTCTACAATGAGCAGTTCTTC. Translating gives CSVEGYLAGSLYNEQFF.

V and J are TRBV7-2 and TRBJ2-3; D unclear. CDR1 SGHTA and CDR2 FQGNSA come from the germline V gene. The CDR3 runs to 16 residues. Trimming pared 3 bases from V and 2 bases from J, leaving 15 bases between. CDR3 protein: CASSFRSGINTDTQYF. The CDR3 region has the DNA TGTGCCAGCAGCTTTCGGTCGGGTATCAACACAGATACGCAGTATTTT.

The CDR3 protein is CASRGWGAGNTIYF. As DNA, the CDR3 is TGTGCCAGCAGGGGATGGGGCGCTGGAAACACCATATATTTT. This chain uses TRBV5-6 with TRBJ1-3, with a tentative D call TRBD1 (5 bases). The V end was cut by 5 bases, the J end by 2 bases, with 11 bases between. Looked up from germline, CDR1 is SGHDT and CDR2 is YYEEEE. The CDR3 sequence is 14 residues long.

This chain connects TRBV15 to TRBJ2-1; D is perhaps TRBD1 (5 bases). In germline, CDR1 is LNHNV, CDR2 YYDKDF (reference sequence). Trimming stripped 2 bases from V and 0 bases from J, with 11 bases between. This CDR3 region has 16 residues. Here the CDR3 DNA reads TGTGCCACCAGCAGAAAGGGGTCCCGCTCCTACAATGAGCAGTTCTTC. Residues: CATSRKGSRSYNEQFF. The full variable domain, rest sourced from reference TRBV15 and TRBJ2-1, is DAMVIQNPRYQVTQFGKPVTLSCSQTLNHNVMYWYQQKSSQAPKLLFHYYDKDFNNEADTPDNFQSRRPNTSFCFLDIRSPGLGDTAMYLCATSRKGSRSYNEQFFGPGTRLTVL.

The chain carries TRBV11-2 and TRBJ1-1; 9 positions match TRBD1. CDR1 SGHAT and CDR2 FQNNGV come from the germline V gene. The CDR3 has 16 amino acids. V was pared by 11 bases and J by 1 base, with 14 bases of the junction left unmatched. The CDR3 loop reads CAAKGRTGETNTEAFF. The DNA of the CDR3 is TGTGCCGCAAAAGGTCGGACAGGGGAAACGAACACTGAAGCTTTCTTT.

The V and J genes are TRBV6-5 and TRBJ2-7; 7 bases fit TRBD1. The CDR3 is 13 amino acids. V shed 5 bases and J 5 bases; nucleotides not matched to a gene: 6. CDR1 MNHEY and CDR2 SVGAGI come from the germline V gene. The DNA of the CDR3 is TGTGCCAGCAGTGAAATAGGGACAGACGAGCAGTACTTC. Amino acid sequence: CASSEIGTDEQYF.

The rearrangement joins TRBV19 to TRBJ1-5; D is unclear. Germline loops: CDR1 LNHDA, CDR2 SQIVND (reference sequence). The V and J ends lost 3 bases and 10 bases respectively, with 16 bases between them. The CDR3 totals 14 residues. CDR3 region: CASSIRTDTSPQHF. The CDR3 DNA is TGTGCCAGTAGTATTCGAACGGATACATCCCCCCAGCATTTT.

The rearrangement links TRBV6-6 to TRBJ1-4; D not certain. Germline V lookup: CDR1 MNHNY, CDR2 SVGAGI (reference sequence). The CDR3 has 15 amino acids. The ends were cut back, 2 bases at V and 8 bases at J, with 15 bases in the middle. For the CDR3, the DNA is TGTGCCAGCAGTTACGACCCCCCTGAGGTAGAAAAACTGTTTTTT. Translated, it gives CASSYDPPEVEKLFF.

This clone showed up just a few times. The chain couples TRBV7-2 to TRBJ2-6, with D perhaps being TRBD1 or TRBD2 (5 bases each). The ends were cut back, 0 bases at V and 0 bases at J, with 6 bases in the middle. CDR3 length: 16 amino acids. CDR1 and CDR2 from the germline V gene are SGHTA and FQGNSA. Here the CDR3 DNA reads TGTGCCAGCAGCTTAGCAGGGACCTCTGGGGCCAACGTCCTGACTTTC. Protein product: CASSLAGTSGANVLTF.

The chain carries TRBV6-1 and TRBJ1-1; D is uncertain. This CDR3 region has 12 residues. The V gene lost 5 bases and the J gene lost 4 bases, with 8 bases spanning the gap. Germline V gene data show CDR1 as MNHNS and CDR2 as SASEGT. The CDR3 region is CASSNYLTEAFF. CDR3 DNA sequence: TGTGCCAGCAGTAATTATCTCACTGAAGCTTTCTTT.

This chain joins TRBV28 and TRBJ1-6; 9 bases align to TRBD1. After removal of 6 bases from V and 1 base from J, the junction contained 4 bases not matched to a gene. Germline CDR1 reads MDHEN; CDR2 reads SYDVKM. The CDR3 spans 16 residues. The CDR3 DNA follows: TGTGCCAGCAGGTTACAGGGGGCGTCCTATAATTCACCCCTCCACTTT. This codes for CASRLQGASYNSPLHF.

The V gene is TRBV19, the J gene TRBJ2-7, with no clear D. CDR3 length: 15 amino acids. With 5 bases removed from V and 0 bases from J, the gap between germline ends came to 14 bases. The germline V gene encodes CDR1 LNHDA and CDR2 SQIVND (reference sequence). CDR3 residues: CASSLWTVSSYEQYF. Written as DNA, the CDR3 is TGTGCCAGTAGTTTATGGACGGTTAGCTCCTACGAGCAGTACTTC.

This chain joins TRBV2 and TRBJ2-3, with a tentative D call TRBD1 (6 bases). Trimming removed 7 bases at V and 2 bases at J, with 13 bases between. The germline CDR1 and CDR2 sequences are SNHLY and FYNNEI. The CDR3 spans 14 residues. In nucleotides, the CDR3 is TGTGCCAGCAAGATCCGGGACAACACAGATACGCAGTATTTT. Translated, it gives CASKIRDNTDTQYF.

This clone turned up a few times. The gene calls are TRBV11-3 and TRBJ2-2; weak D call: TRBD1 (6 bases). Germline V lookup: CDR1 SGHNT, CDR2 YENEEA. The CDR3 is 16 amino acids. The V gene lost 6 bases and the J gene lost 2 bases, with 16 bases spanning the gap. The CDR3 bases are TGTGCCAGCAGATTAACCGGGACACTAAACACCGGGGAGCTGTTTTTT. This sequence encodes CASRLTGTLNTGELFF.

The rearrangement joins TRBV7-9 to TRBJ2-1, with D hard to call. The germline CDR1 and CDR2 sequences are SEHNR and FQNEAQ (reference sequence). CDR3 length: 15 amino acids. V lost 5 bases and J 0 bases, leaving 11 bases between the germline ends. CDR3 sequence reads: CASSPTPSSYNEQFF. For the CDR3, the DNA is TGTGCCAGCAGCCCGACTCCCAGCTCCTACAATGAGCAGTTCTTC.